The 18 T cell receptor beta chains below all came from one sample that was sequenced in a study of metastatic and nonmetastatic thyroid tumors (TCRdb year 2020). None of the patients had been given any treatment before thyroid surgery. Library preparation was by PCR. The instrument was an Illumina HiSeq 4000. TCRdb itself trimmed the public reads at Q25 with fastp, ran MiXCR and retained productive beta chains. Within this sample are around 34,000 clones, with 16% of them counted one time only. The top ten clonotypes cover 3.4% of the sample. Input material: blood. The receptors were gathered from a female donor with papillary thyroid cancer or a benign thyroid nodule (not recorded which). Some clones in this sample may be carry-over from other donors' samples.

This clone was found many times. The chain links TRBV6-1 to TRBJ2-7; TRBD1 is a possible D gene (6 bases). Germline CDR1 reads MNHNS; CDR2 reads SASEGT. The V gene lost 5 bases and the J gene lost 2 bases, with 16 bases spanning the gap. The CDR3 sequence is 15 residues long. The CDR3 coding sequence is TGTGCCAGCAGTCGACACAGGGAATCCCCCTACGAGCAGTACTTC. It codes for CASSRHRESPYEQYF.

This clone was picked up many times. Other DNA sequences within the sample encode an identical CDR3. The rearrangement links TRBV5-6 to TRBJ2-5; 8 bases are a match to TRBD1. CDR3 length: 15 amino acids. Per germline, CDR1 SGHDT and CDR2 YYEEEE. After removal of 0 bases from V and 4 bases from J, the junction contained 5 bases not matched to a gene. The CDR3 bases are TGTGCCAGCAGCTTGGGGACAGGGACCAGAGAGACCCAGTACTTC. It yields the protein CASSLGTGTRETQYF.

In this sample, this clone turned up a few times. The chain combines TRBV6-2 or TRBV6-3 with TRBJ2-5; D call uncertain. This CDR3 is 12 amino acids long. The ends were cut back, 6 bases at V and 3 bases at J, with 8 bases in the middle. Germline V gives CDR1 MNHEY, CDR2 SVGEGT. The DNA for the CDR3 is TGTGCCAGCAGCCCTACAGAAGAGACCCAGTACTTC. Protein sequence: CASSPTEETQYF.

This clone was counted ten times or more. The rearrangement joins TRBV9 to TRBJ2-1; D not resolved. V was pared by 0 bases and J by 10 bases, with 11 bases between. Per germline, CDR1 SGDLS and CDR2 YYNGEE. The CDR3 covers 13 residues. The CDR3 DNA follows: TGTGCCAGCAGCGTAGTATCAGGCTACGAGCAGTTCTTC. Translated: CASSVVSGYEQFF.

There are many counts of this clone. The same CDR3 arises from other DNA sequences in this sample as well. The chain carries TRBV29-1 and TRBJ2-7; 7 bases map to TRBD2. CDR3 length: 12 amino acids. After removal of 4 bases from V and 5 bases from J, the junction contained 5 bases not matched to a gene. Germline loops: CDR1 SQVTM, CDR2 ANQGSEA. The CDR3 nucleotides read TGCAGCGTTGGGGGGGGAGCGAACGAGCAGTACTTC. As protein: CSVGGGANEQYF.

This clone was counted at least ten times. The chain joins TRBV9 to TRBJ1-1; D is ambiguous. The V end lost 2 bases, the J end lost 3 bases, and 8 bases lay between the germline ends. There are 13 residues in the CDR3. The germline CDR1 and CDR2 sequences are SGDLS and YYNGEE. Here the CDR3 DNA reads TGTGCCAGCAGCGTCAGCCCTGACACTGAAGCTTTCTTT. It codes for CASSVSPDTEAFF.

This clone was observed at least ten times. The chain couples TRBV30 to TRBJ1-1; D possibly corresponds to TRBD1 (5 bases). Germline assignment: CDR1 GTSNPN and CDR2 SVGIG (reference sequence). Trimming took 1 base from V and 1 from J, leaving 13 bases between them. This CDR3 is 15 amino acids long. The CDR3 DNA reads TGTGCCTGGAGTGCACCGGTGGGGCAGAACACTGAAGCTTTCTTT. Residues: CAWSAPVGQNTEAFF.

This clone showed up many times. V is TRBV19 and J is TRBJ1-3; D unresolved. V was pared by 7 bases and J by 0 bases, with 10 bases between. The CDR3 contains 14 residues. In germline, CDR1 is LNHDA, CDR2 SQIVND (reference sequence). The CDR3 sequence: CASTSPRSGNTIYF. Here the CDR3 DNA reads TGTGCCAGTACCTCCCCGCGCTCTGGAAACACCATATATTTT.

This clone was counted many times. CDR3: CASSSSGTQKVHEQFF. CDR3 DNA sequence: TGCGCCAGCAGCTCCTCCGGGACCCAGAAGGTCCATGAGCAGTTCTTC. This rearrangement joins TRBV5-1 to TRBJ2-1; perhaps D is TRBD1 or TRBD2 (5 bases each). V shed 3 bases and J shed 8 bases, with 21 bases lying between them. CDR1 is SGHRS and CDR2 is YFSETQ in the germline V gene. CDR3 length: 16 residues. The variable domain in full, with the rest retrieved from reference TRBV5-1 and TRBJ2-1, is KAGVTQTPRYLIKTRGQQVTLSCSPISGHRSVSWYQQTPGQGLQFLFEYFSETQRNKGNFPGRFSGRQFSNSRSEMNVSTLELGDSALYLCASSSSGTQKVHEQFFGPGTRLTVL.

The table lists this clone with many counts. V is TRBV28 and J is TRBJ2-5; D unclear. There are 14 residues in the CDR3. Trimming took 3 bases from V and 2 from J, leaving 10 bases between them. Germline V gene lookup returns CDR1 MDHEN and CDR2 SYDVKM. CDR3 residues: CASSLSPPQETQYF. Written as DNA, the CDR3 is TGTGCCAGCAGTTTGAGTCCACCGCAAGAGACCCAGTACTTC. Combining the CDR3 with reference TRBV28 and TRBJ2-5 gives the whole variable domain DVKVTQSSRYLVKRTGEKVFLECVQDMDHENMFWYRQDPGLGLRLIYFSYDVKMKEKGDIPEGYSVSREKKERFSLILESASTNQTSMYLCASSLSPPQETQYFGPGTRLLVL.

The chain couples TRBV27 to TRBJ2-2; 10 bases match TRBD2. Germline V gives CDR1 MNHEY, CDR2 SMNVEV (reference sequence). The CDR3 is 21 residues long. Trimming took 4 bases from V and 0 from J; bases not matched to a gene: 17. The CDR3 here is CASSSLVARTSGGSNTGELFF. The CDR3 DNA follows: TGTGCCAGCAGTTCCCTCGTGGCGAGGACTAGCGGAGGATCGAACACCGGGGAGCTGTTTTTT.

This clone is medium-sized (0.01 to 0.1%). The chain uses TRBV24-1 and TRBJ2-1, with TRBD1 matching 7 bases. From germline, CDR1 is KGHDR and CDR2 SFDVKD. The J segment lost 2 bases and the V segment lost 3 bases, leaving 9 bases of the junction unmatched. This CDR3 has 17 residues. Here the CDR3 reads CATSDQRQGLTYNEQFF. CDR3 coding DNA: TGTGCCACCAGTGATCAACGACAGGGTTTGACCTACAATGAGCAGTTCTTC.

This clone was counted at least ten times. This chain joins TRBV20-1 and TRBJ2-1; D remains unclear. This CDR3 spans 16 amino acids. Trimming cost V 6 bases and J 4 bases, with 22 bases left between them. Germline CDR1 is DFQATT and CDR2 is SNEGSKA (reference sequence). The CDR3 loop is CSARPLLGSPYNEQFF. The DNA for the CDR3 is TGCAGTGCGCGCCCCCTCCTGGGTAGTCCTTACAATGAGCAGTTCTTC.

There are many counts of this clone. The CDR3 DNA sequence: TGTGCCAGCAGCCGGGCCGGGGGTGCTGGTTACCAAGAGACCCAGTACTTC. Residues: CASSRAGGAGYQETQYF. The chain recombines TRBV4-2 with TRBJ2-5; D possibly corresponds to TRBD2 (6 bases). Between the trimmed V and J ends, which lost 4 bases and 0 bases, there was a span of 18 bases. Germline lookup yields CDR1 LGHNA and CDR2 YNFKEQ. This CDR3 contains 17 residues.

This clone was seen a handful of times. This sequence may be a read error, since a much larger clone differs from it by one base. The rearrangement joins TRBV12-5 to TRBJ2-5; 15 bases map to TRBD2. Trimming removed 10 bases from V and 4 bases from J; junction bases left unmatched: 16. The CDR3 has 18 amino acids. The germline V gene encodes CDR1 LGHNT and CDR2 FRNRAP. CDR3 region: CAIAPAGLAGGAGETQYF. The DNA for the CDR3 is TGTGCTATTGCCCCCGCGGGACTAGCGGGAGGTGCGGGAGAGACCCAGTACTTC.

Note on this clone: A much larger clone lies a single base off, so this may be a read error. This rearrangement joins TRBV29-1 to TRBJ2-1; D gene ambiguous. The CDR3 length is 13 residues. V shed 4 bases and J shed 5 bases, with 12 bases lying between them. Germline V gene lookup returns CDR1 SQVTM and CDR2 ANQGSEA. The CDR3 region has the DNA TGCAGCGTTGCCTCAGTGGACCACAATGAGCAGTTCTTC. Protein product: CSVASVDHNEQFF.

This clone occurred many times. V is TRBV5-4 and J is TRBJ2-7; the match to TRBD1 covers 7 bases. The CDR3 runs 14 residues. Germline V lookup: CDR1 SGHNT, CDR2 YYREEE (reference sequence). With V trimmed by 4 bases and J by 6 bases, 10 bases remained unmatched. CDR3 sequence (DNA): TGTGCCAGCAGCCTTGACAGGGTCTCCCTCGAGCAGTACTTC. The encoded protein is CASSLDRVSLEQYF.

Ten or more counts support this clone. At one end, the junction sequence differs from germline, possibly due to a read error. The chain has TRBV6-1 and TRBJ2-7; 10 positions match TRBD1. The CDR3 is 13 amino acids. Per the germline V gene, CDR1 is MNHNS and CDR2 is SASEGT. As DNA, the CDR3 is TGTGCCAGCAAGGGGACAGGGGCCTACGGGCAGTACTTC. Its translation: CASKGTGAYGQYF.